These 15 T cell receptor beta chains originate from one sample sequenced in a study of T cell changes during pregnancy in multiple sclerosis. The protocol was immunoSEQ multiplex PCR, while the TCRdb copy is restricted to in-frame clones and leaves out a portion. The sample lists approximately 97,000 clones, 90% occurring once. The sequences come from peripheral blood, collected in the second trimester of pregnancy. These TCRs come from a female donor in good health, enrolled as a control in a pregnancy study.

The chain recombines TRBV7-8 with TRBJ1-5, with 9 nucleotides matching TRBD1. V lost 0 bases and J lost 1; bases outside the gene matches: 4. This CDR3 has 17 residues. CDR1 and CDR2 from the germline V gene are SGHVS and FQNEAQ. The CDR3 bases are TGTGCCAGCAGCTTAGCGCGGACAGGGGTAAGCAATCAGCCCCAGCATTTT. It encodes CASSLARTGVSNQPQHF.

The rearrangement joins TRBV18 to TRBJ1-1; D is possibly TRBD1 (5 bases). This CDR3 has 15 amino acids. The V end was cut by 2 bases, the J end by 1 base, with 11 bases between. Germline CDR1 KGHSH, CDR2 LQKENI. CDR3 sequence (DNA): TGTGCCAGCTCACCAGCGTTACAGGCGAACACTGAAGCTTTCTTT. This gives the protein CASSPALQANTEAFF.

The chain links TRBV10-3 to TRBJ2-7, with TRBD1 matching 7 bases. Trimming cost V 3 bases and J 6 bases; bases outside gene matches: 5. Germline lookup yields CDR1 ENHRY and CDR2 SYGVKD. This CDR3 is built from 13 residues. Here the CDR3 reads CAISEQGLGEQYF. The CDR3 region has the DNA TGTGCCATCAGTGAACAGGGGTTAGGCGAGCAGTACTTC.

The genes are TRBV6-6 and TRBJ1-1; no clear D gene. Deletions cut 7 bases from V and 8 bases from J, with 11 bases between. Germline CDR1 reads MNHNY; CDR2 reads SVGAGI (reference sequence). The CDR3 is made up of 11 amino acids. CDR3 residues: CASTLRSEAFF. In DNA, the CDR3 is TGTGCCAGCACCTTGAGAAGCGAAGCTTTCTTT.

The chain employs TRBV6-5 and TRBJ1-1; D might be TRBD1 (6 bases). V lost 2 bases to trimming and J lost 5 bases, with 15 bases between them. Germline assignment: CDR1 MNHEY and CDR2 SVGAGI. The CDR3 is made up of 15 amino acids. CDR3 loop: CASSYIGGRTTEAFF. In nucleotides, the CDR3 is TGTGCCAGCAGTTACATCGGGGGGCGCACGACTGAAGCTTTCTTT.

The chain joins TRBV29-1 to TRBJ2-1; D not resolved. Trimming left V 3 bases short and J 7 bases short, with 7 bases between. CDR1 and CDR2 (germline): SQVTM, ANQGSEA. The CDR3 totals 11 residues. For the CDR3, the DNA is TGCAGCGTTGACTATTCGAATGAGCAGTTCTTC. Its translation: CSVDYSNEQFF.

The rearrangement links TRBV9 to TRBJ2-5; 10 bases agree with TRBD2. The V gene end was trimmed by 3 bases and the J gene end by 4 bases; junction bases not matched to a gene: 9. Germline CDR1 is SGDLS and CDR2 is YYNGEE. CDR3 size: 16 residues. The CDR3 region is CASSAFQREGLETQYF. The DNA for the CDR3 is TGTGCCAGCAGCGCCTTCCAGCGGGAGGGCCTAGAGACCCAGTACTTC.

The CDR3 spells CASSPRNRENTGELFF. CDR3 sequence (DNA): TGTGCCAGCAGCCCGCGAAACCGGGAAAACACCGGGGAGCTGTTTTTT. The genes are TRBV7-8 and TRBJ2-2, with D tentatively TRBD2 (5 bases). In germline, CDR1 is SGHVS, CDR2 FQNEAQ. The CDR3 totals 16 residues. The germline V and J ends were trimmed by 5 bases and 2 bases, with 15 bases remaining between them.

A single count supports this clone. The V gene is TRBV7-9, the J gene TRBJ1-3; TRBD1 matches at 8 bases. Germline CDR1 is SEHNR and CDR2 is FQNEAQ (reference sequence). The CDR3 has 16 residues. The trim removed 2 bases at V and 4 bases at J, leaving 7 bases unmatched. The CDR3 nucleotides read TGTGCCAGCAGCTTACCGGGCAGGGGGCCGGGAAACACCATATATTTT. Protein sequence: CASSLPGRGPGNTIYF.

The chain is built from TRBV14 and TRBJ1-4, with unresolved D. This CDR3 comprises 17 residues. Looked up from germline, CDR1 is SGHDN and CDR2 is FVKESK. Trimming took 1 base from V and 0 from J, leaving 12 bases between them. The chain's CDR3 is CASSQVWRAATNEKLFF. The CDR3 region has the DNA TGTGCCAGCAGCCAAGTATGGAGGGCGGCAACTAATGAAAAACTGTTTTTT.

This chain uses TRBV9 with TRBJ2-7; D gene ambiguous. Germline loops: CDR1 SGDLS, CDR2 YYNGEE. This CDR3 contains 13 residues. Between the trimmed V and J ends, which lost 0 bases and 2 bases, there was a span of 6 bases. CDR3 amino acids: CASSVEFTYEQYF. CDR3 coding DNA: TGTGCCAGCAGCGTAGAATTCACCTACGAGCAGTACTTC. Full variable domain (outside the CDR3, taken from reference TRBV9 and TRBJ2-7): DSGVTQTPKHLITATGQRVTLRCSPRSGDLSVYWYQQSLDQGLQFLIQYYNGEERAKGNILERFSAQQFPDLHSELNLSSLELGDSALYFCASSVEFTYEQYFGPGTRLTVT.

This rearrangement joins TRBV4-1 to TRBJ1-5; D is unresolved. The CDR3 sequence is 16 residues long. The V gene's germline CDR1 is MGHRA and CDR2 YSYEKL. Trimming removed 0 bases at V and 2 bases at J, with 11 bases between. The CDR3 region has the DNA TGCGCCAGCAGCCAAGAGGGCCCGAGGGGCAATCAGCCCCAGCATTTT. Translating it yields CASSQEGPRGNQPQHF.

In its sample, this clone was seen a few times. CDR3 in DNA: TGCGCCAGCAGCCAAGAATCAGGCTACAATCAGCCCCAGCATTTT. It codes for CASSQESGYNQPQHF. This chain uses TRBV4-1 with TRBJ1-5; D gene ambiguous. CDR1 and CDR2 from the germline V gene are MGHRA and YSYEKL. The CDR3 is made up of 15 amino acids. Trimming left V 0 bases short and J 3 bases short, with 9 bases between.

This clone showed up just once. The V and J genes are TRBV5-1 and TRBJ2-3, with a possible D match to TRBD2 (7 bases). The CDR3 length is 15 residues. V lost 7 bases, J lost 0 bases, and 15 bases lay in between. Germline loops: CDR1 SGHRS, CDR2 YFSETQ. CDR3 region: CASRGGGHSTDTQYF. CDR3 DNA: TGCGCCAGCCGAGGCGGGGGCCATAGCACAGATACGCAGTATTTT.

This sequence joins TRBV6-1 and TRBJ1-1, with 7 bases matching TRBD1. The length of the CDR3 is 12 residues. J gave up 4 bases and V 5 bases, and 1 base lay outside the gene matches. CDR1 is MNHNS, CDR2 SASEGT, per germline. The CDR3 reads CASSQGVTEAFF. CDR3 DNA: TGTGCCAGCAGTCAGGGGGTCACTGAAGCTTTCTTT.